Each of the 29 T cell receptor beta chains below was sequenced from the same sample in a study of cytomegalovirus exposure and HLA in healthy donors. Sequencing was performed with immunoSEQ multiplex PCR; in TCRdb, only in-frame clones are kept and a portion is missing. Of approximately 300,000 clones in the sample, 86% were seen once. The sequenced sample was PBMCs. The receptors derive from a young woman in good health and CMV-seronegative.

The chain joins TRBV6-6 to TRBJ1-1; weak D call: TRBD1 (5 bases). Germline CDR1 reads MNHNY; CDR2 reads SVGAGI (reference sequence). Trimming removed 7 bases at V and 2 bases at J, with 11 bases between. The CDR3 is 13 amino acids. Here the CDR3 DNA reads TGTGCCAGCATGGTCAGGGAAAACACTGAAGCTTTCTTT. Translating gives CASMVRENTEAFF.

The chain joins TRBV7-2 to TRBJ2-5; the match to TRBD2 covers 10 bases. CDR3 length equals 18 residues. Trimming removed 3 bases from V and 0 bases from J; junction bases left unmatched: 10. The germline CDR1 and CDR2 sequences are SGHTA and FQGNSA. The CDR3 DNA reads TGTGCCAGCAGCTTCAGGGGAACACTAGCGGGATACCAAGAGACCCAGTACTTC. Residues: CASSFRGTLAGYQETQYF. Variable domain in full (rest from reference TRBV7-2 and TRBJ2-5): GAGVSQSPSNKVTEKGKDVELRCDPISGHTALYWYRQSLGQGLEFLIYFQGNSAPDKSGLPSDRFSAERTGGSVSTLTIQRTQQEDSAVYLCASSFRGTLAGYQETQYFGPGTRLLVL.

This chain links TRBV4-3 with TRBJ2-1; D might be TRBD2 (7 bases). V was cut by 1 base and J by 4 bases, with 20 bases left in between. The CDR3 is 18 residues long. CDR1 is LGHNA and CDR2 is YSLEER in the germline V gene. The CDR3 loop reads CASSQGPGGGSLYNEQFF. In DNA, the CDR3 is TGCGCCAGCAGCCAAGGACCTGGGGGCGGGAGCTTATACAATGAGCAGTTCTTC.

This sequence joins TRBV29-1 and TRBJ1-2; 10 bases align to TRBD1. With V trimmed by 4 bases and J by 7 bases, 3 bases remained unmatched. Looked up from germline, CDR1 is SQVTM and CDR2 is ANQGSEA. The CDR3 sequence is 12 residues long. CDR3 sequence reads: CSVGGQGGGYTF. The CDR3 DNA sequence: TGCAGCGTTGGTGGACAGGGGGGTGGCTACACCTTC.

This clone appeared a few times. The CDR3 here is CASSLIPRGTQETQYF. CDR3 DNA sequence: TGCGCCAGCAGCTTGATCCCCCGGGGGACCCAAGAGACCCAGTACTTC. The rearrangement links TRBV5-1 to TRBJ2-5, with D possibly matching TRBD2 (6 bases). The germline V gene encodes CDR1 SGHRS and CDR2 YFSETQ. Between the trimmed V and J ends, which lost 1 base and 1 base, there was a span of 14 bases. The CDR3 covers 16 residues.

CDR3 protein: CSVAHGTSQGEQFF. In nucleotides, the CDR3 is TGCAGCGTTGCTCATGGGACTAGCCAGGGTGAGCAGTTCTTC. The gene calls are TRBV29-1 and TRBJ2-1, with TRBD2 matching 9 bases. The germline gives CDR1 SQVTM, CDR2 ANQGSEA. This CDR3 has 14 residues. Unmatched junction bases numbered 10, after V lost 4 bases and J lost 9 bases.

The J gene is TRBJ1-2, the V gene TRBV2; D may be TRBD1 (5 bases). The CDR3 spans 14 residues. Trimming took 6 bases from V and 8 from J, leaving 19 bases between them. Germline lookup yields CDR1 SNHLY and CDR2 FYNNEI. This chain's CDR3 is CASSAEKTAGGYTF. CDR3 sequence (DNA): TGTGCCAGCAGCGCCGAAAAGACAGCGGGGGGCTACACCTTC.

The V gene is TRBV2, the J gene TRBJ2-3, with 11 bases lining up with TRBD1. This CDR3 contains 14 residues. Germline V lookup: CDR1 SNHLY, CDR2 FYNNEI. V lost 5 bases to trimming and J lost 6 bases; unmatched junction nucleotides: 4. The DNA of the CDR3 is TGTGCCAGCAGTTGGACAGGGGGCTCGGATACGCAGTATTTT. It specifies CASSWTGGSDTQYF.

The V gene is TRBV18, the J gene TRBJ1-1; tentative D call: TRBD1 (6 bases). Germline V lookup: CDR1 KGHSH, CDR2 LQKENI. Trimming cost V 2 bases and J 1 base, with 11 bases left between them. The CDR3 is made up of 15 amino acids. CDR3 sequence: CASSPAPGANTEAFF. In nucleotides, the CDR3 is TGTGCCAGCTCACCAGCCCCAGGGGCGAACACTGAAGCTTTCTTT.

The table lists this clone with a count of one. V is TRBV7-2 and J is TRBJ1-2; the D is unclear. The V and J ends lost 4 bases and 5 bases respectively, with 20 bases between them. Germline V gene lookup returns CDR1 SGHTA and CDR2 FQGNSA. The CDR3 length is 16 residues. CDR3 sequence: CASSSVPPLTGYGYTF. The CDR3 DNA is TGTGCCAGCAGCTCGGTTCCCCCATTGACCGGGTATGGCTACACCTTC.

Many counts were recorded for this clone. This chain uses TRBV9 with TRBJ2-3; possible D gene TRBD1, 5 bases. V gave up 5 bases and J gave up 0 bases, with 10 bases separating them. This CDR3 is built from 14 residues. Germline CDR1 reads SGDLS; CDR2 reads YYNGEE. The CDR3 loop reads CASRQDTSTDTQYF. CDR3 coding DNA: TGTGCCAGCAGACAGGACACAAGCACAGATACGCAGTATTTT.

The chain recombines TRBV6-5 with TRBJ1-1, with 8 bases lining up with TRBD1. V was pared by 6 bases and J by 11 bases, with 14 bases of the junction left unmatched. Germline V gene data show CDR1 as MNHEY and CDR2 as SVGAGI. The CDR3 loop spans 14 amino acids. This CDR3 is CASSENQGALDAFF. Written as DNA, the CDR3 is TGTGCCAGCAGCGAAAACCAGGGGGCGTTGGATGCTTTCTTT.

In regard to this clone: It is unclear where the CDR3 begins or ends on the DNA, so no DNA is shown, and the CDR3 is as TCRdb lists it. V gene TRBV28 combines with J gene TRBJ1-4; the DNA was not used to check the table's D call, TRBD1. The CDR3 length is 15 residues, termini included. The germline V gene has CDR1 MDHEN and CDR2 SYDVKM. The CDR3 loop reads CASSTSGQGNEKLFF.

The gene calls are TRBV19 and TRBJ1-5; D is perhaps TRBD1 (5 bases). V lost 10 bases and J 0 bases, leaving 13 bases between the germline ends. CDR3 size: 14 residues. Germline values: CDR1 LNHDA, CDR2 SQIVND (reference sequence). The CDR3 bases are TGTGCCACCCTGGACAACAATAGCAATCAGCCCCAGCATTTT. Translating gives CATLDNNSNQPQHF.

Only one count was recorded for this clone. The CDR3 loop reads CASSSRSGSGSSSYEQYF. The CDR3, as DNA: TGTGCCAGCAGCTCCAGATCCGGTTCGGGATCCTCATCCTACGAGCAGTACTTC. The rearrangement joins TRBV7-2 to TRBJ2-7, with TRBD2 as a possible D gene (5 bases). V was trimmed by 4 bases and J by 1 base, leaving 23 bases between them. This CDR3 comprises 18 residues. Germline lookup yields CDR1 SGHTA and CDR2 FQGNSA.

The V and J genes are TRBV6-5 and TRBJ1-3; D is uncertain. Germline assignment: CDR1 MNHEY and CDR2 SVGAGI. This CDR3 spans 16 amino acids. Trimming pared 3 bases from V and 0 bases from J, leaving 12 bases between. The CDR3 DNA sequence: TGTGCCAGCAGTTATTCCCCAGCAGGCTCTGGAAACACCATATATTTT. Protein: CASSYSPAGSGNTIYF.

The chain's CDR3 is CASSAGERNEQFF. DNA for the CDR3: TGTGCCAGCAGTGCCGGGGAACGGAATGAGCAGTTCTTC. The chain carries TRBV6-4 and TRBJ2-1, with TRBD2 as a possible D gene (5 bases). The germline gives CDR1 MRHNA, CDR2 SNTAGT. The CDR3 has 13 amino acids. Trimming removed 4 bases at V and 7 bases at J, with 11 bases between.

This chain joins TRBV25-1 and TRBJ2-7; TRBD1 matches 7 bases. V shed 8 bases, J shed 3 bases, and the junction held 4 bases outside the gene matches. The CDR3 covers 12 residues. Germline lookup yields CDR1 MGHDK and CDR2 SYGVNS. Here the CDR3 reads CASRGQNYEQYF. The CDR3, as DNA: TGTGCCAGCCGGGGACAGAACTACGAGCAGTACTTC.

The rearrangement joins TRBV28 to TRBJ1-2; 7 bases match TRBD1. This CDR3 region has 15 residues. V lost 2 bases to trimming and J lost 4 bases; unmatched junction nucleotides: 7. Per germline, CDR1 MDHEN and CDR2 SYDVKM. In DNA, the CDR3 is TGTGCCAGCAGTTTACCCCTGTCAGGGGGCTATGGCTACACCTTC. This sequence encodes CASSLPLSGGYGYTF.

For the CDR3, the DNA is TGTGCCAGCAGCTTGCCGGGGGGCCCTCAAGAGCAGTTCTTC. It is translated as CASSLPGGPQEQFF. The gene calls are TRBV5-6 and TRBJ2-1, with D possibly being TRBD2 (7 bases). V shed 1 base and J shed 10 bases, with 15 bases lying between them. There are 14 residues in the CDR3. Per the germline V gene, CDR1 is SGHDT and CDR2 is YYEEEE.

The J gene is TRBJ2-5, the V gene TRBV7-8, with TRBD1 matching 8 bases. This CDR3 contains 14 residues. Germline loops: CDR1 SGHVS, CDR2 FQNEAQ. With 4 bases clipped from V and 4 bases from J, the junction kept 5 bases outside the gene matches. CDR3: CASSWTGRRETQYF. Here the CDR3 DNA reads TGTGCCAGCAGCTGGACAGGGCGGCGAGAGACCCAGTACTTC.

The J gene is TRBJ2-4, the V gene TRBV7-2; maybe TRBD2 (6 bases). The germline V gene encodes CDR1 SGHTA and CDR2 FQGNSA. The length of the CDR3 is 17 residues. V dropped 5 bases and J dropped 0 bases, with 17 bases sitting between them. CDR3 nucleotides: TGTGCCAGCAGCGTTTCCGGGCGGGAACTAGCCAAAAACATTCAGTACTTC. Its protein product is CASSVSGRELAKNIQYF.

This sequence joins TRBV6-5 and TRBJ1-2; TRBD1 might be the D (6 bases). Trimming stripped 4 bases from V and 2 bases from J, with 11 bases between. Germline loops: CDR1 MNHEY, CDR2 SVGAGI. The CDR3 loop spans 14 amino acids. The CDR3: CASSWGRENYGYTF. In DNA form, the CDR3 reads TGTGCCAGCAGTTGGGGGCGTGAGAACTATGGCTACACCTTC.

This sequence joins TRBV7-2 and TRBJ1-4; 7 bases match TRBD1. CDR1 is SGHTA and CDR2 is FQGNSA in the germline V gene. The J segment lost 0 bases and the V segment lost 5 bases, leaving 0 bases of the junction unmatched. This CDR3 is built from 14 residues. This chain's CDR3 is CASSGTATNEKLFF. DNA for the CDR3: TGTGCCAGCAGCGGGACAGCAACTAATGAAAAACTGTTTTTT.

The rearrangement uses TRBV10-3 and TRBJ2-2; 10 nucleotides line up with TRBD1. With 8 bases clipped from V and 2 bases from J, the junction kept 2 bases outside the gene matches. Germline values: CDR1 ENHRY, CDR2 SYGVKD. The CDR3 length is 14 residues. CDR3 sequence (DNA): TGTGCCATCCAGACAGGGGGCAACACCGGGGAGCTGTTTTTT. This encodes CAIQTGGNTGELFF.

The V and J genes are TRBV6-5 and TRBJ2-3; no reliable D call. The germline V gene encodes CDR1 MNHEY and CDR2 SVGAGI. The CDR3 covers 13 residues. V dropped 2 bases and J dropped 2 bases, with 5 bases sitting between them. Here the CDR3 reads CASSYQLTDTQYF. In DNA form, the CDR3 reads TGTGCCAGCAGTTACCAACTCACAGATACGCAGTATTTT.

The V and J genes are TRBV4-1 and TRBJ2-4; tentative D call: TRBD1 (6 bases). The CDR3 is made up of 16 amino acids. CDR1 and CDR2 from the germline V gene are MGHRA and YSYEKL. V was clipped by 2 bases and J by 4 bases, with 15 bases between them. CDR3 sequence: CASSQPYGQQKNIQYF. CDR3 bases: TGCGCCAGCAGCCAACCGTACGGACAGCAAAAAAACATTCAGTACTTC.

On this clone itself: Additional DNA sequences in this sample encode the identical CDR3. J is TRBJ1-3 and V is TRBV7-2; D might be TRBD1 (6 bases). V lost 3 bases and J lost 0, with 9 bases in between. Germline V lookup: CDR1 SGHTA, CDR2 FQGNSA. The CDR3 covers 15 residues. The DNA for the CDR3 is TGTGCCAGCAGCTTGACAGGTCTCTCTGGAAACACCATATATTTT. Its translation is CASSLTGLSGNTIYF.

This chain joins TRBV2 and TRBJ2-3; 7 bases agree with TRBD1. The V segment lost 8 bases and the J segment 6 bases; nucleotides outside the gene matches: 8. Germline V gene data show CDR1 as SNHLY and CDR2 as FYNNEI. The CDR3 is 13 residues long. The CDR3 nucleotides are TGTGCCAGCTCCCGACAGGGAGAGGATACGCAGTATTTT. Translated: CASSRQGEDTQYF.